This T cell receptor (beta chain) was obtained from a study of T cells in Graves' hyperthyroidism and ophthalmopathy. Study-level background: The initial diagnosis was the point when peripheral blood was collected, ahead of any treatment.

General observations from the study: Most thyroid clonotypes with frequency above 0.001 were detected in blood.

Uncontrolled infection, other autoimmune disease, pregnancy or lactation excluded patients. The authors obtained PBMCs from more than 9.5 ml of fresh peripheral blood. The CDR3 loop spans 13 amino acids. The germline CDR1 and CDR2 sequences are GTSNPN and SVGIG (reference sequence). Trimming took 4 bases from V and 1 from J, leaving 10 bases between them. This clonotype has more than one count but fewer than ten. Its antigen is undetermined. Template material for amplifying TCR beta CDR3 regions consisted of RNA transcripts. TCR CDR3 underwent first-round RT-PCR with the HTBI primer set. TCRdb redid the calling of the multiplex PCR reads with MiXCR, one entry per CDR3 protein. The profile shows about 530,000 distinct CDR3 sequences, roughly 15% of them singletons.

The sample was blood. The TCR was taken from a woman aged 18-35 years with Graves' ophthalmopathy. The chain has TRBV30 and TRBJ2-5; D may be TRBD2 (5 bases). The chain's CDR3 is CAWTGDFQETQYF. The CDR3 DNA follows: TGTGCCTGGACCGGGGATTTCCAAGAGACCCAGTACTTC.